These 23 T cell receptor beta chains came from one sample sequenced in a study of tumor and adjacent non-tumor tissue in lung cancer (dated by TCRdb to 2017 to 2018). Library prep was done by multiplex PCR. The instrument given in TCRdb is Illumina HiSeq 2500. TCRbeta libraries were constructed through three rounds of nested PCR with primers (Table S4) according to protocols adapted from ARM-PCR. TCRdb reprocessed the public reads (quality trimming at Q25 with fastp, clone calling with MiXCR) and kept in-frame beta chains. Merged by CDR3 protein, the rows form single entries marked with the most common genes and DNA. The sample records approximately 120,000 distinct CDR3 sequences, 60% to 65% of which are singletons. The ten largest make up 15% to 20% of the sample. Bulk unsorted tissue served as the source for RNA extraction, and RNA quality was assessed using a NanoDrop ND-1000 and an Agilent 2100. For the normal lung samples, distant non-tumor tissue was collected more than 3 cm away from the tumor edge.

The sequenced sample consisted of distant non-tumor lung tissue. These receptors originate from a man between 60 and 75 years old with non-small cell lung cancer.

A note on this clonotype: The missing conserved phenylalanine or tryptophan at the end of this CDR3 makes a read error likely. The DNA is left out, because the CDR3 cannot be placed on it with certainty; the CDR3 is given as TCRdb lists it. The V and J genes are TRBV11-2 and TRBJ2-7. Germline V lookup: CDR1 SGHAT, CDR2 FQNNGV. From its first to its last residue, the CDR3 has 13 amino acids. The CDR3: CASSLGSLREQYL.

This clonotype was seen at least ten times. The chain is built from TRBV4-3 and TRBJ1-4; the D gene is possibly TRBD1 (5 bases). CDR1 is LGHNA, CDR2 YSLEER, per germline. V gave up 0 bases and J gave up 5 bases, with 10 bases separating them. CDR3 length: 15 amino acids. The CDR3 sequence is CASSQDLRANEKLFF. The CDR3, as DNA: TGCGCCAGCAGCCAAGATCTCAGGGCGAATGAAAAACTGTTTTTT.

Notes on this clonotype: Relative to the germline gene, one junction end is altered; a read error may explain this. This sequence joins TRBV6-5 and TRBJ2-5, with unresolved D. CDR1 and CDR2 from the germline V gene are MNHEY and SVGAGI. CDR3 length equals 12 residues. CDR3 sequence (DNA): TGTGCCTGCAGTCCCGCTGGAGAGACCCAGTACTTC. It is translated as CACSPAGETQYF.

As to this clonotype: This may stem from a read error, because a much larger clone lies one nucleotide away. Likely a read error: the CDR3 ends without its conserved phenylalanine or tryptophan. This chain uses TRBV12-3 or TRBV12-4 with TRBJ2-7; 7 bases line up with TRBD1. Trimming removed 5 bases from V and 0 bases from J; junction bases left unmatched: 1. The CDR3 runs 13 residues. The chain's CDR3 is CASSGDSSYEQYL. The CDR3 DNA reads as TGTGCCAGCAGTGGGGACAGCTCCTACGAGCAGTACCTC.

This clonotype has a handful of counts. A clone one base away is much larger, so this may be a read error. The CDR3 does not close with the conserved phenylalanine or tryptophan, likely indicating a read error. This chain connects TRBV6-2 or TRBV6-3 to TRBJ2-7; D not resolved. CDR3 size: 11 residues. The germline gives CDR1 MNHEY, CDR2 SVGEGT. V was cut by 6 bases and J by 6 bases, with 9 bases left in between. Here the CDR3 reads CASREVGEQYI. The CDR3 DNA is TGTGCCAGCAGAGAGGTCGGCGAGCAGTACATC.

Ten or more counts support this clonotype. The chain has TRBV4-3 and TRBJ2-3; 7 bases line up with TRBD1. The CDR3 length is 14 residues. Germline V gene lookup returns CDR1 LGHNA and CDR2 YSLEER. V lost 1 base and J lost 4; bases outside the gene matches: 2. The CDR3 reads CASSQGQGPDTQYF. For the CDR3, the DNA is TGCGCCAGCAGCCAAGGACAGGGCCCAGATACGCAGTATTTT.

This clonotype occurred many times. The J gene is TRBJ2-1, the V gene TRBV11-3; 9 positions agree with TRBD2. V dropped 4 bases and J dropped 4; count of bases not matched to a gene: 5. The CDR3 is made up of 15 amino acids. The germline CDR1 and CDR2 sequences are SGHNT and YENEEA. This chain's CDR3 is CASSSTSGEYNEQFF. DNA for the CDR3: TGTGCCAGCAGCTCGACTAGCGGAGAGTACAATGAGCAGTTCTTC.

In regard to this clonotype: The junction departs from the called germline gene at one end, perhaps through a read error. The CDR3 here is CSSKETGNQPPHF. CDR3 DNA: TGTTCCAGCAAGGAGACAGGGAATCAGCCCCCGCATTTT. The chain couples TRBV6-5 to TRBJ1-5; the match to TRBD1 covers 7 bases. The CDR3 sequence is 13 residues long. Germline CDR1 is MNHEY and CDR2 is SVGAGI.

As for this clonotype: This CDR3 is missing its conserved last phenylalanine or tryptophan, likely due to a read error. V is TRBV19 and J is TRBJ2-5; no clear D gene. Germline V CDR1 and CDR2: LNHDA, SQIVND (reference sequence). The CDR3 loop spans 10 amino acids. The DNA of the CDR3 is TGTGCCAGTGGGGTAGAGCCCCAGTACCTC. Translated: CASGVEPQYL.

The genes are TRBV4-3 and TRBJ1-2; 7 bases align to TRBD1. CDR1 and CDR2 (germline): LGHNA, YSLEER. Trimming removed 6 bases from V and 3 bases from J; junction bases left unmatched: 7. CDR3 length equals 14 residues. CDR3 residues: CASSSTGNDYGYTF. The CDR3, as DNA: TGCGCCAGCAGTTCGACAGGGAACGACTATGGCTACACCTTC.

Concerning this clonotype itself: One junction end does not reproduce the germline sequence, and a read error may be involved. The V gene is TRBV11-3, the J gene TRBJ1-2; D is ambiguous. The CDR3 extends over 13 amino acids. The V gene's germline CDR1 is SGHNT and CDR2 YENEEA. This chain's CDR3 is CVSNLARLDGYTF. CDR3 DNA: TGTGTCAGCAATTTAGCCAGGTTGGATGGCTACACCTTC.

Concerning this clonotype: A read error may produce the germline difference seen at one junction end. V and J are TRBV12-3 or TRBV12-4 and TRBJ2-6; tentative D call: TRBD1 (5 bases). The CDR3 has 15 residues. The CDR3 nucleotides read TGTGCCACTTCGGAACAAGGGTCTGGGGCCAACCTCCTGACTTTC. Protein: CATSEQGSGANLLTF.

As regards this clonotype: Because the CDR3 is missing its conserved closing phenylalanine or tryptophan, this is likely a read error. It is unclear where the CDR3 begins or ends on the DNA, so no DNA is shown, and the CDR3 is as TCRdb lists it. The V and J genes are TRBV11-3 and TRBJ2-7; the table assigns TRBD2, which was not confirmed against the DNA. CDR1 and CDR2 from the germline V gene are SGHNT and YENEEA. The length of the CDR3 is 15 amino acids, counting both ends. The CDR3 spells CASTRASGSSYEQYL.

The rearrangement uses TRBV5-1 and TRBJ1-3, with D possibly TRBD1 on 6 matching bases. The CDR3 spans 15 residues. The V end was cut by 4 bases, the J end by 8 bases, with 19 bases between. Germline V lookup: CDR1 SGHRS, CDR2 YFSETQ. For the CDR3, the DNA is TGCGCCAGCAGCAAAGCCGGGACACCCAAGGACACCATATATTTT. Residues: CASSKAGTPKDTIYF. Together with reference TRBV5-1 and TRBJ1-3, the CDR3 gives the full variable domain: KAGVTQTPRYLIKTRGQQVTLSCSPISGHRSVSWYQQTPGQGLQFLFEYFSETQRNKGNFPGRFSGRQFSNSRSEMNVSTLELGDSALYLCASSKAGTPKDTIYFGEGSWLTVV.

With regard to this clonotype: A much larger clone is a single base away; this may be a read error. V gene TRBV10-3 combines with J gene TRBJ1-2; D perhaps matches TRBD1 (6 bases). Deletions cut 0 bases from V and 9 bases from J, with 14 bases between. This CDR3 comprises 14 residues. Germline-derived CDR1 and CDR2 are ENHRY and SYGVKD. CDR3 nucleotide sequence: TGTGCCATCAGTGAGTCGATCACAGGGCTCAGCTACACCTTC. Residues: CAISESITGLSYTF.

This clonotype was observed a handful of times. CDR3 loop: CASSQDWGGWVKSQHF. The CDR3 bases are TGCGCCAGCAGCCAGGATTGGGGAGGGTGGGTGAAGTCCCAGCATTTT. The V call is TRBV4-3, the J call TRBJ1-5; the D is unclear. Trimming shortened V by 3 bases and J by 11 bases, and 23 bases separated the two germline ends. Germline CDR1 reads LGHNA; CDR2 reads YSLEER. There are 16 residues in the CDR3.

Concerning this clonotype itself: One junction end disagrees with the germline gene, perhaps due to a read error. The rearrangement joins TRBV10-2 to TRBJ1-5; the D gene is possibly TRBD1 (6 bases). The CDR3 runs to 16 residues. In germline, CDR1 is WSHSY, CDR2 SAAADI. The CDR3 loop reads CASSETGGDGNQPQHF. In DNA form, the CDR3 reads TGTGCCAGCAGTGAGACAGGTGGGGATGGCAATCAGCCCCAGCATTTC.

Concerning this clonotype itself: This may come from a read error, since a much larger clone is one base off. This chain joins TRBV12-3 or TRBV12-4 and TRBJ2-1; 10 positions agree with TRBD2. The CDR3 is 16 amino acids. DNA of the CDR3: TGTACCAGCAGTTCCCAAAGCGGGGGGGTCTACAATGAGCAGTTCTTC. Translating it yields CTSSSQSGGVYNEQFF.

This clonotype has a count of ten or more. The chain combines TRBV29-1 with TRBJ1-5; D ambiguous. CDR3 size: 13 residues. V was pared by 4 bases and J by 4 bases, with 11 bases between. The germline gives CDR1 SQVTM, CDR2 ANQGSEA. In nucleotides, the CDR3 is TGCAGCGTTGCTACGGGTGGGAATCAGCCCCAGCATTTT. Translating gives CSVATGGNQPQHF.

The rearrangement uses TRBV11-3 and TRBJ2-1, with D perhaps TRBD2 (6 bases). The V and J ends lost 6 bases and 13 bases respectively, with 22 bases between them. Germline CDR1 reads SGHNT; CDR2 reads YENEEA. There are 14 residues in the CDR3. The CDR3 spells CASRRTNTSTEQFF. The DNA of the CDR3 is TGTGCCAGCAGACGGACTAATACCTCTACTGAACAGTTCTTC.

This chain's CDR3 is CASSRLRGEQFF. Here the CDR3 DNA reads TGTGCCAGCAGCCGACTGAGGGGTGAGCAGTTCTTC. The chain links TRBV14 to TRBJ2-1, with D perhaps given as TRBD1 or TRBD2 (5 bases each). CDR3 length equals 12 residues. Germline-derived CDR1 and CDR2 are SGHDN and FVKESK. Trimming took 4 bases from V and 9 from J, leaving 10 bases between them.

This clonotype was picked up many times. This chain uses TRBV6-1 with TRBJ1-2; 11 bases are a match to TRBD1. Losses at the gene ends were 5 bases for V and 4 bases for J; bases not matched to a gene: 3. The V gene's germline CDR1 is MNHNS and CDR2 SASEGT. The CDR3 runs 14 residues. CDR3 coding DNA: TGTGCCAGCAGTAAGGGACAGGGGGTCTATGGCTACACCTTC. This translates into CASSKGQGVYGYTF.

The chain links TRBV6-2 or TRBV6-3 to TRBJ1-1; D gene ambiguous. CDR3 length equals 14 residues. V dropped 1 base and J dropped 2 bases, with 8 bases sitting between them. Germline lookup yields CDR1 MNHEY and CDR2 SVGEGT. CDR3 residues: CASSYWRANTEAFF. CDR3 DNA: TGTGCCAGCAGTTACTGGAGGGCTAACACTGAAGCTTTCTTT.